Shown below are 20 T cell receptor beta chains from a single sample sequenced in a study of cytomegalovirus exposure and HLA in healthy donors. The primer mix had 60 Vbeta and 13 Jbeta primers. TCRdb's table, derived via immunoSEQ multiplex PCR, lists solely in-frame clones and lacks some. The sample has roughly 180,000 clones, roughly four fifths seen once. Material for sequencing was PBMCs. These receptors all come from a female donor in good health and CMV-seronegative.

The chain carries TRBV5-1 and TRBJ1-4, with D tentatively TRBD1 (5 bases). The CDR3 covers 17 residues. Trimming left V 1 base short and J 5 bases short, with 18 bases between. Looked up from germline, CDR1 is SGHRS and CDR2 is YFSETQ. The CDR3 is CASSLRLTKRGNEKLFF. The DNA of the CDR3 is TGCGCCAGCAGCTTGAGGTTGACAAAAAGGGGAAATGAAAAACTGTTTTTT. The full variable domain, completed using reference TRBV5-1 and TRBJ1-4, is KAGVTQTPRYLIKTRGQQVTLSCSPISGHRSVSWYQQTPGQGLQFLFEYFSETQRNKGNFPGRFSGRQFSNSRSEMNVSTLELGDSALYLCASSLRLTKRGNEKLFFGSGTQLSVL.

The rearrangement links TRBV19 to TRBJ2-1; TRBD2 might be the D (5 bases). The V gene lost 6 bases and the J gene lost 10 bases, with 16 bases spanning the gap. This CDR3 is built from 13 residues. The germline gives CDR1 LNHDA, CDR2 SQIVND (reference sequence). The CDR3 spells CASRTAQRQEQFF. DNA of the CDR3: TGTGCCAGTAGAACCGCGCAGCGGCAAGAGCAGTTCTTC.

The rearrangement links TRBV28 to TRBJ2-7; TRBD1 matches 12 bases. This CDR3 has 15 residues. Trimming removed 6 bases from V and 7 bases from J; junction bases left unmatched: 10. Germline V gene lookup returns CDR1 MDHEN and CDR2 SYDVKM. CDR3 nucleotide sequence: TGTGCCAGCAGCCGTCCGGGACAGGGGGCGGGGGAGCAGTACTTC. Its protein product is CASSRPGQGAGEQYF.

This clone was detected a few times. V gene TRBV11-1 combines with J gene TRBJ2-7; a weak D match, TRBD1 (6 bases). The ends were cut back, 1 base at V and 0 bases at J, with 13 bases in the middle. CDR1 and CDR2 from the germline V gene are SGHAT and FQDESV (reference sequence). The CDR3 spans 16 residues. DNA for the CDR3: TGTGCCAGCAGCTTAGTAGACAGGACCGCCTCCTACGAGCAGTACTTC. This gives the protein CASSLVDRTASYEQYF.

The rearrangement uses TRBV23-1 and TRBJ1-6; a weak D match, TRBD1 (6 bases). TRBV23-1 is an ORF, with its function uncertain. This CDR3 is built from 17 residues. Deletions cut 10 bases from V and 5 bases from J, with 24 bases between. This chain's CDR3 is CATRYRAVKSDNSPLHF. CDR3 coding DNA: TGCGCCACCAGATACAGGGCCGTTAAAAGCGATAATTCACCCCTCCACTTT.

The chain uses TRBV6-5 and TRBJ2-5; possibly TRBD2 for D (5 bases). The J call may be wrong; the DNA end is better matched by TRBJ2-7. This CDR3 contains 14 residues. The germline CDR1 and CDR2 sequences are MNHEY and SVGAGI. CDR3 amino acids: CASSSRVSSYEQYF. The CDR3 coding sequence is TGTGCCAGCAGTTCGCGGGTTAGCTCCTACGAGCAGTACTTC.

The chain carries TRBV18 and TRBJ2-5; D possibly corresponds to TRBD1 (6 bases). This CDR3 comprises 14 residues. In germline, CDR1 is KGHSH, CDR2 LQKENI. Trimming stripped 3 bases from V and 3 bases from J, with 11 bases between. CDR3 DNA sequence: TGTGCCAGCTCACCTTTAGCAGGGGAAGAGACCCAGTACTTC. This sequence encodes CASSPLAGEETQYF.

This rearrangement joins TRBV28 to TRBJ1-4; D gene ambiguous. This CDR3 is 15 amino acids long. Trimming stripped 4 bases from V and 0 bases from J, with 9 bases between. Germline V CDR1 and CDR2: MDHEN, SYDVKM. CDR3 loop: CASSSVDTTNEKLFF. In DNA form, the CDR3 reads TGTGCCAGCAGTTCGGTCGACACAACTAATGAAAAACTGTTTTTT. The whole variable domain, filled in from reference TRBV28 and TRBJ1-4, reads DVKVTQSSRYLVKRTGEKVFLECVQDMDHENMFWYRQDPGLGLRLIYFSYDVKMKEKGDIPEGYSVSREKKERFSLILESASTNQTSMYLCASSSVDTTNEKLFFGSGTQLSVL.

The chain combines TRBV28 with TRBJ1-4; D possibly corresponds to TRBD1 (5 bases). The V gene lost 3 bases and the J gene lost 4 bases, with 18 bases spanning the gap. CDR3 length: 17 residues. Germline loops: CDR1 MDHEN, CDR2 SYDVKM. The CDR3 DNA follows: TGTGCCAGCAGTTTGGGGTCCCAGGCGGGGGTTAATGAAAAACTGTTTTTT. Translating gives CASSLGSQAGVNEKLFF.

This CDR3 is CATSTSTDWDRFDTEAFF. As DNA, the CDR3 is TGTGCCACCAGCACCTCGACCGATTGGGACAGATTCGACACTGAAGCTTTCTTT. This chain links TRBV15 with TRBJ1-1; 7 bases map to TRBD1. The CDR3 runs 18 residues. V shed 4 bases, J shed 3 bases, and the junction held 17 bases outside the gene matches. The V gene's germline CDR1 is LNHNV and CDR2 YYDKDF (reference sequence).

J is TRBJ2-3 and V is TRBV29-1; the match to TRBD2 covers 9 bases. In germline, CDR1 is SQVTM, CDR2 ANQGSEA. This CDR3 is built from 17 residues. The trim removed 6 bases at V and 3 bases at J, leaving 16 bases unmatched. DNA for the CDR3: TGCAGCGTCGTTCCCCTTAGCGGGAGCAGTACGACAGATACGCAGTATTTT. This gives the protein CSVVPLSGSSTTDTQYF.

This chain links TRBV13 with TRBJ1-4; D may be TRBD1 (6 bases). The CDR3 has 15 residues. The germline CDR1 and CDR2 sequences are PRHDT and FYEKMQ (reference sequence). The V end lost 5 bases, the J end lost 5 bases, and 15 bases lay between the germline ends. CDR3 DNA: TGTGCCAGCAGCGCGAGAAGGACAGTGAATGAAAAACTGTTTTTT. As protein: CASSARRTVNEKLFF.

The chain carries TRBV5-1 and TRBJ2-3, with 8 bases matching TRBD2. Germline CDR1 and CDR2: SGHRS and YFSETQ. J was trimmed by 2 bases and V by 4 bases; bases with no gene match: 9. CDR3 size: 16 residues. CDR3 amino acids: CASSGEIAGNTDTQYF. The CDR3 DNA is TGCGCCAGCAGCGGGGAAATAGCGGGGAACACAGATACGCAGTATTTT.

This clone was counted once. This CDR3 is CASRETREETQYF. The CDR3 bases are TGTGCCAGCAGGGAGACCAGGGAAGAGACCCAGTACTTC. V is TRBV2 and J is TRBJ2-5; maybe TRBD1 (5 bases). Germline CDR1 and CDR2: SNHLY and FYNNEI. CDR3 length: 13 amino acids. The V end was cut by 6 bases, the J end by 3 bases, with 11 bases between.

CDR3: CASSPPGDQPQHF. CDR3 in DNA: TGTGCCAGCTCACCCCCCGGGGATCAGCCCCAGCATTTT. The gene calls are TRBV18 and TRBJ1-5, with D unresolved. Trimming stripped 3 bases from V and 5 bases from J, with 8 bases between. Germline V gene data show CDR1 as KGHSH and CDR2 as LQKENI. The CDR3 is 13 amino acids.

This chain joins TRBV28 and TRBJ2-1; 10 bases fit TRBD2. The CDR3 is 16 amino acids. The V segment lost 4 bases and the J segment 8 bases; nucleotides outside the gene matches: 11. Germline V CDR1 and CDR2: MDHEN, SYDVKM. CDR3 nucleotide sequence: TGTGCCAGCAGTTCCGTTCTAGCGGGAGAAGTCTATGAGCAGTTCTTC. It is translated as CASSSVLAGEVYEQFF.

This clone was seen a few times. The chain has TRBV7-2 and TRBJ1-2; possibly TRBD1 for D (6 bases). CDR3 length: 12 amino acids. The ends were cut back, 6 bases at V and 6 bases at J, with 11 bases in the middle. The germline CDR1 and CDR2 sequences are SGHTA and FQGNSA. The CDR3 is CASRRQEDGYTF. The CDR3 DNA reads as TGTGCCAGCAGGCGACAGGAGGATGGCTACACCTTC. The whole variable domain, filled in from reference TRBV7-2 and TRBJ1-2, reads GAGVSQSPSNKVTEKGKDVELRCDPISGHTALYWYRQSLGQGLEFLIYFQGNSAPDKSGLPSDRFSAERTGGSVSTLTIQRTQQEDSAVYLCASRRQEDGYTFGSGTRLTVV.

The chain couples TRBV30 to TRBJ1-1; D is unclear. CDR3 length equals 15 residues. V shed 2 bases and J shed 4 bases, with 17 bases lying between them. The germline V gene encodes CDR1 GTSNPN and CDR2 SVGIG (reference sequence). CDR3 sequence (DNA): TGTGCCTGGAGTTACCGCGGTGGTCGTGGCACTGAAGCTTTCTTT. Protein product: CAWSYRGGRGTEAFF. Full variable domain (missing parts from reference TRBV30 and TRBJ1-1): SQTIHQWPATLVQPVGSPLSLECTVEGTSNPNLYWYRQAAGRGLQLLFYSVGIGQISSEVPQNLSASRPQDRQFILSSKKLLLSDSGFYLCAWSYRGGRGTEAFFGQGTRLTVV.

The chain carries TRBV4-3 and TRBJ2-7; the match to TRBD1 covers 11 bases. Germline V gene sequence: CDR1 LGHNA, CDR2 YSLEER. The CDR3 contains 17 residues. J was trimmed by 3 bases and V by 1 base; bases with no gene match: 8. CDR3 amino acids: CASSQGGAGTGGYEQYF. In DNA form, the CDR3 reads TGCGCCAGCAGCCAAGGGGGGGCCGGGACAGGGGGCTACGAGCAGTACTTC.

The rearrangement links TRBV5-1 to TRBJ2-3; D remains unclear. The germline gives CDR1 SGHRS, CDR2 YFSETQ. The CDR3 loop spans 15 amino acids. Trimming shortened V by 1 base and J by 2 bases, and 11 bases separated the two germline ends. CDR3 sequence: CASSLFPAFTDTQYF. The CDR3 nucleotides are TGCGCCAGCAGCTTGTTCCCAGCGTTCACAGATACGCAGTATTTT.